These 3 T cell receptor beta chains were sequenced from one sample in a study of blood T cell repertoires in COVID-19. The protocol was immunoSEQ multiplex PCR, while the TCRdb copy is restricted to in-frame clones and leaves out a portion. The data show under 250,000 clones, more than 70% seen once. The sample comprised peripheral blood. The receptors stem from a man aged 50-60 years with COVID-19, enrolled during active disease.

V is TRBV11-2 and J is TRBJ2-3, with D maybe TRBD2 (5 bases). Between the trimmed V and J ends, which lost 2 bases and 2 bases, there was a span of 23 bases. The CDR3 is 19 residues long. CDR1 and CDR2 (germline): SGHAT, FQNNGV. CDR3 residues: CASSLYERARKDLTDTQYF. In DNA form, the CDR3 reads TGTGCCAGCAGCTTATATGAGAGGGCGAGAAAGGACCTCACAGATACGCAGTATTTT.

Turning to this clone: The germline gene is not matched at one end of the junction; a read error may be the cause. CDR3 bases: TGTGCCAGCAGTGAAGGGATGGGGACAGTGATCAGGGCTAACTTC. Its translation: CASSEGMGTVIRANF. The chain is built from TRBV6-1 and TRBJ2-7; 7 bases map to TRBD1. The CDR3 is 15 residues long. Germline assignment: CDR1 MNHNS and CDR2 SASEGT.

The J gene is TRBJ2-3, the V gene TRBV18; D call uncertain. This CDR3 is built from 14 residues. With 6 bases removed from V and 4 bases from J, the gap between germline ends came to 14 bases. The germline gives CDR1 KGHSH, CDR2 LQKENI. The CDR3 reads CASSRSYSPDTQYF. CDR3 DNA: TGTGCCAGCTCTCGCTCTTACAGCCCAGATACGCAGTATTTT.